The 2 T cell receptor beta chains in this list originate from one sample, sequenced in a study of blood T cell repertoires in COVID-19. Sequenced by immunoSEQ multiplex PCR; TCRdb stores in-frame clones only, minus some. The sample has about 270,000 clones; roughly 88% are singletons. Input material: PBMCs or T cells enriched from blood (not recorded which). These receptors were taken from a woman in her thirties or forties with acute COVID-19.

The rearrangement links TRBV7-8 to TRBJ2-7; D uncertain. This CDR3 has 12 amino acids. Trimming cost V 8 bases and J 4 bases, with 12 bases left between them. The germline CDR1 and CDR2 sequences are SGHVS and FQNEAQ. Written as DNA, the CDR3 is TGTGCCAGCCGCCACTCTACTTACGAGCAGTACTTC. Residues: CASRHSTYEQYF.

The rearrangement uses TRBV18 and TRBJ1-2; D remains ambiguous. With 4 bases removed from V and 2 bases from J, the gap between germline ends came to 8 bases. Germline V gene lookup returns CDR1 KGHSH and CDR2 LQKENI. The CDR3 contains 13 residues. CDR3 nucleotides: TGTGCCAGCTCACGGTCAGGCAACTATGGCTACACCTTC. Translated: CASSRSGNYGYTF.